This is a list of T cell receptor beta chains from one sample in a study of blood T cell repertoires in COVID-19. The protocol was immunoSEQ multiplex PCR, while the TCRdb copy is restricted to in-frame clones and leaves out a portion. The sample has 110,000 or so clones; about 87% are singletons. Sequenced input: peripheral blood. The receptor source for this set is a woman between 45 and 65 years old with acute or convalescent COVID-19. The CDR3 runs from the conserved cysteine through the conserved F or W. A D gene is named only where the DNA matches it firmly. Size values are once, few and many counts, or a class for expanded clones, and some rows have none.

CDR3: CASNPGTGELFF
DNA: TGTGCCAGCAATCCAGGCACCGGGGAGCTGTTTTTT
V: TRBV6-5
size: .
J: TRBJ2-2
D: .

CDR3: CAYRPSGSTDTQYF
DNA: TGTGCCTACCGGCCAAGCGGATCCACAGATACGCAGTATTTT
V: TRBV30
size: .
J: TRBJ2-3
D: .

CDR3: CASSYSMGATNEKLFF
DNA: TGTGCCAGCAGTTACTCGATGGGCGCAACTAATGAAAAACTGTTTTTT
V: TRBV6-5
size: .
J: TRBJ1-4
D: .

CDR3: CASRADSSYEQYF
DNA: TGTGCCAGCAGAGCCGACAGCTCCTACGAGCAGTACTTC
V: TRBV7-2
size: .
J: TRBJ2-7
D: .

CDR3: CASSQDTGGRNEKLFF
DNA: TGTGCCAGCAGCCAAGACACAGGGGGGAGAAATGAAAAACTGTTTTTT
V: TRBV4-2
size: .
J: TRBJ1-4
D: TRBD1

CDR3: CAISDPGFGAKNIQYF
DNA: TGTGCCATCAGTGATCCAGGGTTTGGGGCCAAAAACATTCAGTACTTC
V: TRBV10-3
size: .
J: TRBJ2-4
D: .

CDR3: CASSYSRAANYGYTF
DNA: TGTGCCAGCAGTTACTCGAGGGCAGCCAACTATGGCTACACCTTC
V: TRBV6-5
size: few
J: TRBJ1-2
D: .

CDR3: CASSESTGGAGGQRREKLFF
DNA: TGTGCCAGCAGTGAATCTACAGGGGGCGCAGGAGGGCAACGCCGTGAAAAACTGTTTTTT
V: TRBV6-1
size: .
J: TRBJ1-4
D: TRBD1

CDR3: CAWSVGRVDIGRLHF
DNA: TGTGCCTGGAGTGTCGGCAGGGTGGACATAGGGCGCCTCCACTTT
V: TRBV30
size: few
J: TRBJ1-6
D: .

CDR3: CAWSLTGGGYGYTF
DNA: TGTGCCTGGAGCTTGACAGGGGGCGGGTATGGCTACACCTTC
V: TRBV30
size: few
J: TRBJ1-2
D: TRBD1

CDR3: CASSTGQMNTEAFF
DNA: TGTGCCAGCAGCACGGGACAGATGAACACTGAAGCTTTCTTT
V: TRBV5-4
size: .
J: TRBJ1-1
D: TRBD1

CDR3: CASSEEVDRIPTYGYTF
DNA: TGTGCCAGCAGTGAAGAGGTTGACAGGATCCCTACCTATGGCTACACCTTC
V: TRBV6-1
size: .
J: TRBJ1-2
D: .

CDR3: CASSYSQGSSYEQYF
DNA: TGTGCCAGCAGTTACTCACAGGGGAGCTCCTACGAGCAGTACTTC
V: TRBV6-2/TRBV6-3
size: .
J: TRBJ2-7
D: TRBD1

CDR3: CAWSSWTSGGTDTQYF
DNA: TGTGCCTGGAGTAGCTGGACTAGCGGGGGCACAGATACGCAGTATTTT
V: TRBV30
size: .
J: TRBJ2-3
D: TRBD2

CDR3: CASSEGETFLGQPQHF
DNA: TGTGCCAGCAGTGAAGGCGAGACATTTCTCGGTCAGCCCCAGCATTTT
V: TRBV6-1
size: once
J: TRBJ1-5
D: .

CDR3: CASSRRGSNTEAFF
DNA: TGTGCCAGCAGCCGCCGGGGGTCTAACACTGAAGCTTTCTTT
V: TRBV3-1/TRBV3-2
size: few
J: TRBJ1-1
D: .

CDR3: CASSSRDRGINEQYF
DNA: TGTGCCAGCTCTTCCCGGGACAGGGGGATCAACGAGCAGTACTTC
V: TRBV18
size: .
J: TRBJ2-7
D: TRBD1

CDR3: CASRERASTDTQYF
DNA: TGCGCCAGCCGAGAGAGGGCTAGCACAGATACGCAGTATTTT
V: TRBV5-1
size: .
J: TRBJ2-3
D: .

CDR3: CASSESRERRGYYGYTF
DNA: TGTGCCAGCAGTGAGTCCCGGGAACGAAGGGGGTACTATGGCTACACCTTC
V: TRBV2
size: .
J: TRBJ1-2
D: .

CDR3: CAIQRDYGYTF
DNA: TGTGCCATCCAACGAGACTATGGCTACACCTTC
V: TRBV19
size: .
J: TRBJ1-2
D: .

CDR3: CASSSRRGLEPDTQYF
DNA: TGTGCCAGCAGCTCTCGCAGGGGGTTAGAACCAGATACGCAGTATTTT
V: TRBV11-2
size: .
J: TRBJ2-3
D: TRBD1

CDR3: CASSPLPSYRDQPYGYTF
DNA: TGTGCCAGCTCACCACTCCCCTCATACAGGGACCAACCCTATGGCTACACCTTC
V: TRBV18
size: .
J: TRBJ1-2
D: .

CDR3: CASSLGGTANEQFF
DNA: TGTGCCAGCAGTCTTGGAGGGACTGCTAATGAGCAGTTCTTC
V: TRBV27
size: .
J: TRBJ2-1
D: .

CDR3: CASERGLSTGELFF
DNA: TGTGCTAGTGAAAGGGGGCTCAGCACCGGGGAGCTGTTTTTT
V: TRBV12-5
size: .
J: TRBJ2-2
D: TRBD1

CDR3: CASTEGGDYEQYF
DNA: TGTGCCAGTACGGAAGGGGGTGACTACGAGCAGTACTTC
V: TRBV19
size: .
J: TRBJ2-7
D: .

CDR3: CASSQEFQGRPQHF
DNA: TGCGCCAGCAGCCAAGAATTTCAGGGCAGGCCCCAGCATTTT
V: TRBV4-1
size: .
J: TRBJ1-5
D: .

CDR3: CASSLKTGSYEQYF
DNA: TGTGCCAGCAGCCTCAAAACCGGCTCCTACGAGCAGTACTTC
V: TRBV13
size: .
J: TRBJ2-7
D: .

CDR3: CASSVDPGIGSPLHF
DNA: TGTGCCAGCAGCGTAGACCCAGGGATAGGGTCACCCCTCCACTTT
V: TRBV9
size: .
J: TRBJ1-6
D: .

CDR3: CASSRGEVEAFF
DNA: TGTGCCAGCAGCCGTGGGGAGGTTGAAGCTTTCTTT
V: TRBV5-4
size: once
J: TRBJ1-1
D: .

CDR3: CASSPPSREAFF
DNA: TGTGCCAGCTCACCACCGAGCAGGGAAGCTTTCTTT
V: TRBV18
size: .
J: TRBJ1-1
D: .

CDR3: CASSIIRADGYTF
DNA: TGTGCCAGTAGTATCATCAGGGCGGATGGCTACACCTTC
V: TRBV19
size: .
J: TRBJ1-2
D: .

CDR3: CASSPRTHSYEQYF
DNA: TGTGCCAGCAGCCCCAGGACTCATTCCTACGAGCAGTACTTC
V: TRBV9
size: .
J: TRBJ2-7
D: .